This T cell receptor (beta chain) was captured by sequencing in a study of neurological immune-mediated disorders. This CDR3 comprises 16 residues. Trimming removed 1 base at V and 10 bases at J, with 19 bases between. Germline V gene sequence: CDR1 MNHEY, CDR2 SMNVEV (reference sequence). This clonotype was found many times. 5'RACE generated cDNA with 10-nucleotide random UMIs. In TCRdb, the 5' RACE reads were re-called with MiXCR into one record per CDR3 protein. Altogether 45,000 or so distinct CDR3 sequences are present, 10% to 15% being singletons, with the ten largest covering 1.3%. The receptor's source is a female donor in good health. Sequenced material: PBMCs. The chain couples TRBV27 to TRBJ2-2; unclear D gene. DNA for the CDR3: TGTGCCAGCAGTTTATGGTCAGGCGTGGATTCGGTGGAGCTGTTTTTT. Translating it yields CASSLWSGVDSVELFF.